This TCR beta chain was identified in a study of T cell responses to AZD1222 COVID-19 vaccine. Comment on this clone: Its antigen is unknown.

Trimming pared 2 bases from V and 7 bases from J, leaving 9 bases between. This CDR3 is 13 amino acids long. Germline assignment: CDR1 LNHDA and CDR2 SQIVND (reference sequence). Study-level points and caveats: Mapped onto spike, vaccine-associated CD4 TCRs spanned it and were dominant at 160-218 and 743-854.

Measured with immunoSEQ multiplex PCR; TCRdb has only the in-frame clones, and not every one. Altogether some 110,000 clones are present, 92% being singletons, with the ten largest covering approximately 1.4%. This receptor was obtained from an adult who received the AZD1222 COVID-19 vaccine. The material was peripheral blood, obtained 28 days after the second AZD1222 dose. This rearrangement joins TRBV19 to TRBJ2-1, with D unresolved. The CDR3 reads CASSISTRNEQFF. Written as DNA, the CDR3 is TGTGCCAGTAGTATATCAACCCGGAATGAGCAGTTCTTC.